This TCR beta chain derives from a study of cytomegalovirus exposure and HLA in healthy donors. TCRdb's table, derived via immunoSEQ multiplex PCR, lists solely in-frame clones and lacks some. The table includes approximately 70,000 clones, roughly 94% detected once. V shed 3 bases, J shed 1 base, and the junction held 7 bases outside the gene matches. The CDR3 runs to 18 residues. Per the germline V gene, CDR1 is SGDLS and CDR2 is YYNGEE. V and J are TRBV9 and TRBJ2-1; the match to TRBD2 covers 13 bases. The sequenced material came from PBMCs. The receptor was isolated from a woman aged 18 to 35 in good health and CMV-seropositive. The CDR3: CASSASGTSGMSYNEQFF. The CDR3 nucleotides read TGTGCCAGCAGCGCCTCCGGGACTAGCGGGATGTCCTACAATGAGCAGTTCTTC.